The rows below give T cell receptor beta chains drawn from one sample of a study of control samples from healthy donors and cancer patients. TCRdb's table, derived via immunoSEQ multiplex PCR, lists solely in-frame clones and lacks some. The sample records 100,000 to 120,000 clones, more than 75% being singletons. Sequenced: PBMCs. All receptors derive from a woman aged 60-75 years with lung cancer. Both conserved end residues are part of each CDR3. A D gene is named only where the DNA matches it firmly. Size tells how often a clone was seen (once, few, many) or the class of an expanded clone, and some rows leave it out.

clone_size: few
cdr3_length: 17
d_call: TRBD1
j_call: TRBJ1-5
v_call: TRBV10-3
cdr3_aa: CAISEWAGGESNQPQHF
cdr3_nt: TGTGCCATCAGTGAGTGGGCAGGGGGCGAAAGCAATCAGCCCCAGCATTTT

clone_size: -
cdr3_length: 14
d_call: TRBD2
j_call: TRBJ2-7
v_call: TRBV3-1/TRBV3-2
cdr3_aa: CASSQGLAQTEQYF
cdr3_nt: TGTGCCAGCAGCCAAGGACTAGCACAGACTGAGCAGTACTTC

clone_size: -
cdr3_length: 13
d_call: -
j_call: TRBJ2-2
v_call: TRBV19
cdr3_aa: CASRAVDTGELFF
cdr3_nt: TGTGCCAGTAGGGCCGTGGACACCGGGGAGCTGTTTTTT

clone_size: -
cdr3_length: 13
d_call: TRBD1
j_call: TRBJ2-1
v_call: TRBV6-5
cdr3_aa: CASSRYRGVYEFF
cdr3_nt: TGTGCCAGCAGTAGATACAGGGGAGTATATGAGTTCTTC

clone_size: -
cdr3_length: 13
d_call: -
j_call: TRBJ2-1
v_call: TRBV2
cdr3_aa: CASSEQPYNEQFF
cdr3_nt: TGTGCCAGCAGTGAACAGCCGTACAATGAGCAGTTCTTC

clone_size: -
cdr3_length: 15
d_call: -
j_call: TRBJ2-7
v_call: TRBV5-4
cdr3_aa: CASSLKSGGAHEQYF
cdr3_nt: TGTGCCAGCAGCTTAAAAAGTGGTGGGGCCCACGAGCAGTACTTC

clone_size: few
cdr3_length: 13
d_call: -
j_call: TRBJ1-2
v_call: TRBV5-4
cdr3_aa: CASSLDEDHGYTF
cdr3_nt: TGTGCCAGCAGCTTGGATGAAGACCATGGCTACACCTTC

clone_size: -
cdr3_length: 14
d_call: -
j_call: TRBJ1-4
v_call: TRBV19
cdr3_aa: CASSIAGANEKLFF
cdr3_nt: TGTGCCAGTAGTATAGCGGGGGCTAATGAAAAACTGTTTTTT

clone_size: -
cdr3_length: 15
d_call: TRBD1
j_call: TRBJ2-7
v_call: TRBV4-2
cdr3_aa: CASSQQTGGTYEQYF
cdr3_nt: TGTGCCAGCAGCCAACAGACAGGGGGAACCTACGAGCAGTACTTC

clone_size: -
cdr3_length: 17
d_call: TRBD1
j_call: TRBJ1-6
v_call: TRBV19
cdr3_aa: CASSPQGASSYNSPLHF
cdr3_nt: TGTGCCAGTAGTCCCCAGGGGGCGAGCTCCTATAATTCACCCCTCCACTTT